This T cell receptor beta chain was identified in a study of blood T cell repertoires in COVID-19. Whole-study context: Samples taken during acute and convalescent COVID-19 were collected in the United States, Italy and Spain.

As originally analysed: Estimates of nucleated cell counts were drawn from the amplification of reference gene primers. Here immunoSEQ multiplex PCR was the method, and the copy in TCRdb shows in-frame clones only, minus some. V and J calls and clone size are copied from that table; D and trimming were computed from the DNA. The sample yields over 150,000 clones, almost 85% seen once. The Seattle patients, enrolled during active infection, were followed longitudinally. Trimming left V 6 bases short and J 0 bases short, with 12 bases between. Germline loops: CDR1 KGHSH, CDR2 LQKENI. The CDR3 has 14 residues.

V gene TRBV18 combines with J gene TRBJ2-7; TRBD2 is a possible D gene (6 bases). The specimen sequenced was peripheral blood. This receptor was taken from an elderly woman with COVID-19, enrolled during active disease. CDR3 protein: CASSPGAYSYEQYF. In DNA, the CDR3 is TGTGCCAGCTCGCCGGGAGCATACTCCTACGAGCAGTACTTC. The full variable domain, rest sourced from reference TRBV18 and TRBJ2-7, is NAGVMQNPRHLVRRRGQEARLRCSPMKGHSHVYWYRQLPEEGLKFMVYLQKENIIDESGMPKERFSAEFPKEGPSILRIQQVVRGDSAAYFCASSPGAYSYEQYFGPGTRLTVT.